Shown below are 6 T cell receptor beta chains from a single sample sequenced in a study of control samples from healthy donors and cancer patients. Clones were sequenced by immunoSEQ multiplex PCR, and TCRdb holds only the in-frame ones, with some missing. Among about 120,000 clones, roughly 91% were seen once, and the ten largest hold 1.7%. The sample taken for sequencing was PBMCs. The receptor source for this set is a middle-aged man with head and neck cancer.

The genes are TRBV6-2 or TRBV6-3 and TRBJ1-6; maybe TRBD1 (5 bases). Germline-derived CDR1 and CDR2 are MNHEY and SVGEGT. The V and J ends lost 7 bases and 7 bases respectively, with 17 bases between them. This CDR3 has 15 residues. The CDR3 here is CASIPAGTTNSPLHF. The CDR3 DNA sequence: TGTGCCAGCATCCCTGCCGGGACTACCAATTCACCCCTCCACTTT.

The chain combines TRBV28 with TRBJ2-1; D is ambiguous. The CDR3 is 12 amino acids. In germline, CDR1 is MDHEN, CDR2 SYDVKM. The V end was cut by 3 bases, the J end by 6 bases, with 6 bases between. CDR3 loop: CASSLIGNEQFF. CDR3 in DNA: TGTGCCAGCAGTTTGATCGGCAATGAGCAGTTCTTC.

This chain joins TRBV6-5 and TRBJ1-2, with D tentatively TRBD1 (5 bases). The CDR3 runs 14 residues. With 0 bases removed from V and 2 bases from J, the gap between germline ends came to 7 bases. Looked up from germline, CDR1 is MNHEY and CDR2 is SVGAGI. Here the CDR3 reads CASSYSRGNYGYTF. In DNA form, the CDR3 reads TGTGCCAGCAGTTACTCGCGGGGGAACTATGGCTACACCTTC.

The V gene is TRBV9, the J gene TRBJ2-5; 7 bases fit TRBD2. With V trimmed by 3 bases and J by 7 bases, 9 bases remained unmatched. The CDR3 length is 14 residues. Germline V CDR1 and CDR2: SGDLS, YYNGEE. The CDR3 DNA sequence: TGTGCCAGCAGCGCCCCCCGCGGGGGAGGGACCCAGTACTTC. It translates to CASSAPRGGGTQYF.

The CDR3 DNA reads as TGTGCCAGCAGTGAAGCGCTTTGGGTTTCGACTGGGGGAACCGGGGAGCTGTTTTTT. This sequence encodes CASSEALWVSTGGTGELFF. The chain is built from TRBV2 and TRBJ2-2; D may be TRBD1 or TRBD2 (5 bases each). This CDR3 contains 19 residues. CDR1 and CDR2 from the germline V gene are SNHLY and FYNNEI. V was trimmed by 0 bases and J by 5 bases, leaving 22 bases between them.

DNA of the CDR3: TGTGCCAGCAGCCTGGCCGGATTGAATATTCCCGGGGAGCTGTTTTTT. This sequence encodes CASSLAGLNIPGELFF. The chain combines TRBV5-6 with TRBJ2-2; D is ambiguous. There are 16 residues in the CDR3. Germline values: CDR1 SGHDT, CDR2 YYEEEE. V was pared by 4 bases and J by 6 bases, with 19 bases between.